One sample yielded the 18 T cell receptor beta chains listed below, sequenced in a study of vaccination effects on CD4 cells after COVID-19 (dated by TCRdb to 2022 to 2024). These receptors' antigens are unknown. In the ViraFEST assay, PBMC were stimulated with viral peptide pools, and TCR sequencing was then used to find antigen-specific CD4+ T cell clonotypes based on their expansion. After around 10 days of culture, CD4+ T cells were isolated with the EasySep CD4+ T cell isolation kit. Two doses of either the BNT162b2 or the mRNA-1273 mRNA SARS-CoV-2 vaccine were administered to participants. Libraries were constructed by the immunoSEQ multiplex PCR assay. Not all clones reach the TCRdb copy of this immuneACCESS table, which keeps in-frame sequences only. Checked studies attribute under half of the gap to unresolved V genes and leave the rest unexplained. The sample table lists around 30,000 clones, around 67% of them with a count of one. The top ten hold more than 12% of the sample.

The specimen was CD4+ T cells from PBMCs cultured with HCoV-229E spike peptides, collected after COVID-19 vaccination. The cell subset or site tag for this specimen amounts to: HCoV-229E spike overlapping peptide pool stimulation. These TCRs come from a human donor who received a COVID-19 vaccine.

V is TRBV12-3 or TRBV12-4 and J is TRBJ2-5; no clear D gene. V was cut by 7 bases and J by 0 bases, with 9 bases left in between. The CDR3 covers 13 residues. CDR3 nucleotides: TGTGCCAGCACGGACGCCAACCAAGAGACCCAGTACTTC. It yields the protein CASTDANQETQYF.

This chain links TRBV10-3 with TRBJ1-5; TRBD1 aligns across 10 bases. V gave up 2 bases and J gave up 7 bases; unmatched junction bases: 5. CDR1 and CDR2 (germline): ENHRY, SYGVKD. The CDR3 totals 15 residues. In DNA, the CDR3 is TGTGCCATCAGTGAGCGACAGGGGGCCAGACAGCCCCAGCATTTT. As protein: CAISERQGARQPQHF.

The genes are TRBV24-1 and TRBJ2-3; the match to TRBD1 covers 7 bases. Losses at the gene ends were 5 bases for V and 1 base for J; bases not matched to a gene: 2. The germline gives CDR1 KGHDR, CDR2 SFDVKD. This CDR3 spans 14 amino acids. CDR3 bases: TGTGCCACCAGTGCGGGACAGCGCACAGATACGCAGTATTTT. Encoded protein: CATSAGQRTDTQYF.

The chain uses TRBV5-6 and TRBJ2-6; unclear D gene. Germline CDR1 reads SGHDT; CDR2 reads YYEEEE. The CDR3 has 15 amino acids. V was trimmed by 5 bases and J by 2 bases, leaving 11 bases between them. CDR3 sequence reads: CASRTDIAGANVLTF. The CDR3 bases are TGTGCCAGCAGGACTGACATTGCTGGGGCCAACGTCCTGACTTTC.

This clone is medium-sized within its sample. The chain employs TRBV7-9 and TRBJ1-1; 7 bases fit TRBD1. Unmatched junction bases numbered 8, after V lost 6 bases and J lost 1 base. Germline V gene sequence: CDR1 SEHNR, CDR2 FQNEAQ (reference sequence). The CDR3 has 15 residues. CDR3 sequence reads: CASRRQGLQNTEAFF. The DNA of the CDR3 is TGTGCCAGCAGACGACAGGGCTTACAGAACACTGAAGCTTTCTTT.

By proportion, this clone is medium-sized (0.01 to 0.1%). CDR3 bases: TGCAGCGTCGACGGTAAAGGTGGAGGTCAGCAGTACTTC. Translation: CSVDGKGGGQQYF. The V and J genes are TRBV29-1 and TRBJ2-7, with D perhaps TRBD2 (5 bases). The CDR3 runs to 13 residues. CDR1 and CDR2 from the germline V gene are SQVTM and ANQGSEA. V dropped 6 bases and J dropped 8 bases, with 20 bases sitting between them.

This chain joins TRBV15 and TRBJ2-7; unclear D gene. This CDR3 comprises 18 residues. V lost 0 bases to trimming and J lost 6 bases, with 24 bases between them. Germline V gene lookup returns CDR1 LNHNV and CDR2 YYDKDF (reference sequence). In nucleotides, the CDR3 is TGTGCCACCAGCAGAGAGGACGCGAGAACCTGGGGTGATTCCGAGCAGTACTTC. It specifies CATSREDARTWGDSEQYF.

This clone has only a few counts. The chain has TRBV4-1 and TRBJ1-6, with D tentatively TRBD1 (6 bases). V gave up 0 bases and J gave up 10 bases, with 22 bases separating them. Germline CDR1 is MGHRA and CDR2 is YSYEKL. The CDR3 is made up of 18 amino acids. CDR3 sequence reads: CASSQDYAGTLGGSPLHF. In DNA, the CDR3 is TGCGCCAGCAGCCAAGATTACGCGGGGACACTCGGTGGATCACCCCTCCACTTT.

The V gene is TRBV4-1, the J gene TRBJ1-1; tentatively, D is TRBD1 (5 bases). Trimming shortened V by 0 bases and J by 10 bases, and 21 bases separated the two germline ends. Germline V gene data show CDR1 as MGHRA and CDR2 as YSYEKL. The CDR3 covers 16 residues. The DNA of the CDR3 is TGCGCCAGCAGCCAAGATGAGTATGGCCCTTCGAGGGGAGCTTTCTTT. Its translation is CASSQDEYGPSRGAFF.

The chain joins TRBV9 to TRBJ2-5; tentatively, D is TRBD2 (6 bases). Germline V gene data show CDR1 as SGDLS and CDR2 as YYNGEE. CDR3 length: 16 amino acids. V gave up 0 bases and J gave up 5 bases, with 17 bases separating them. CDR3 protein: CASSVGRAGSDETQYF. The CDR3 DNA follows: TGTGCCAGCAGCGTAGGGAGGGCGGGGAGTGACGAGACCCAGTACTTC. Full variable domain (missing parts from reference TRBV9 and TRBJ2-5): DSGVTQTPKHLITATGQRVTLRCSPRSGDLSVYWYQQSLDQGLQFLIQYYNGEERAKGNILERFSAQQFPDLHSELNLSSLELGDSALYFCASSVGRAGSDETQYFGPGTRLLVL.

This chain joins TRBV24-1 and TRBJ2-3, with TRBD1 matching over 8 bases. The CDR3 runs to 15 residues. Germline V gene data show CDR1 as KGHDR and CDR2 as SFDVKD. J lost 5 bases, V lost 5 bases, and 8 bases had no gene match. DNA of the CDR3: TGTGCCACCAGTGTAATGGGACAGGCTGGAGATACGCAGTATTTT. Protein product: CATSVMGQAGDTQYF.

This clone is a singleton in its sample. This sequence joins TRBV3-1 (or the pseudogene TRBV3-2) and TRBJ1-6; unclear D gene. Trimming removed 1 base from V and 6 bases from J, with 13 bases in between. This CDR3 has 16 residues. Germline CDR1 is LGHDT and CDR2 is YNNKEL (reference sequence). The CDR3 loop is CASSQGGRLGNSPLHF. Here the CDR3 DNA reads TGTGCCAGCAGCCAAGGTGGACGGTTGGGTAATTCACCCCTCCACTTT.

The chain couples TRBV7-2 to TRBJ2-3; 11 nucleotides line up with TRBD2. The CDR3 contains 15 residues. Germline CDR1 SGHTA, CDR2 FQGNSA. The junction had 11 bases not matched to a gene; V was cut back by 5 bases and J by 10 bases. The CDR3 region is CASSLSSGGARPQYF. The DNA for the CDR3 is TGTGCCAGCAGCCTAAGTAGCGGGGGGGCGAGGCCGCAGTATTTT.

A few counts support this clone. The CDR3: CASIRGHSGNTIYF. CDR3 nucleotide sequence: TGTGCCAGCATTCGGGGTCACTCTGGAAACACCATATATTTT. The rearrangement joins TRBV2 to TRBJ1-3; D remains unclear. CDR1 is SNHLY, CDR2 FYNNEI, per germline. Trimming took 7 bases from V and 0 from J, leaving 10 bases between them. The CDR3 extends over 14 amino acids.

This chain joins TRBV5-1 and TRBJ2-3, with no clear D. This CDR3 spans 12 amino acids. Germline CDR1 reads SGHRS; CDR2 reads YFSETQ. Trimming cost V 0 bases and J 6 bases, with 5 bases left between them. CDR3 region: CASSLGGDTQYF. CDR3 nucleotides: TGCGCCAGCAGCTTGGGAGGTGATACGCAGTATTTT.

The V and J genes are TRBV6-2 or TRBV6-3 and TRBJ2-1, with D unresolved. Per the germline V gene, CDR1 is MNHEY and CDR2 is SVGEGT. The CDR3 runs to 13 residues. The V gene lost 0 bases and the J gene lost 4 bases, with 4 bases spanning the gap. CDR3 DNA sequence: TGTGCCAGCAGTTACTCGGCTTACAATGAGCAGTTCTTC. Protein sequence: CASSYSAYNEQFF.

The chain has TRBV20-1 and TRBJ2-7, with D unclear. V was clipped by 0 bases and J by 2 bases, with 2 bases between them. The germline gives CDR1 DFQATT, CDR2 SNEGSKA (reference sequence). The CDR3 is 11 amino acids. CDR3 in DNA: TGCAGTGCTAGAGATCCCTACGAGCAGTACTTC. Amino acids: CSARDPYEQYF.

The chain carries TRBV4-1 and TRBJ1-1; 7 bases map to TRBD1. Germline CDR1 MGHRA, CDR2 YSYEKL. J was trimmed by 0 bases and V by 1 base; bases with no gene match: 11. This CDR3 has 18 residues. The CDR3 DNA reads TGCGCCAGCAGCCAAGGTAACGGACAGGCTCTAATGAACACTGAAGCTTTCTTT. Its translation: CASSQGNGQALMNTEAFF.